These 21 T cell receptor beta chains were all obtained from the same sample, sequenced in a study of cytomegalovirus exposure and HLA in healthy donors. With 60 Vbeta and 13 Jbeta primers, the PCR was carried out. TCRdb's table, derived via immunoSEQ multiplex PCR, lists solely in-frame clones and lacks some. This table holds about 77,000 clones. The source material was PBMCs. All receptors come from a man aged 45-65 years in good health and CMV-seropositive.

The rearrangement uses TRBV7-7 and TRBJ2-5, with D possibly TRBD2 on 5 matching bases. V lost 1 base and J lost 4, with 13 bases in between. The V gene's germline CDR1 is SSHAT and CDR2 FNYEAQ (reference sequence). The CDR3 extends over 15 amino acids. The CDR3 reads CASSLGAEGRETQYF. The CDR3 DNA reads TGTGCCAGCAGCTTAGGGGCAGAGGGCAGAGAGACCCAGTACTTC.

The chain carries TRBV6-5 and TRBJ2-7, with D unclear. Germline lookup yields CDR1 MNHEY and CDR2 SVGAGI. The CDR3 runs to 14 residues. Trimming left V 7 bases short and J 0 bases short, with 13 bases between. CDR3 sequence: CASMNRLSSYEQYF. CDR3 sequence (DNA): TGTGCCAGCATGAACCGCCTCAGCTCCTACGAGCAGTACTTC.

The chain has TRBV7-8 and TRBJ2-7, with D possibly being TRBD1 (5 bases). Per germline, CDR1 SGHVS and CDR2 FQNEAQ. The CDR3 runs to 17 residues. Trimming removed 2 bases from V and 0 bases from J, with 17 bases in between. Here the CDR3 reads CASSLFRSQASSYEQYV. The DNA for the CDR3 is TGTGCCAGCAGCTTATTTAGATCACAGGCGAGCTCCTACGAGCAGTACGTC.

The chain couples TRBV19 to TRBJ1-1; TRBD1 aligns across 11 bases. V was clipped by 8 bases and J by 2 bases; unmatched bases: 10. Germline V gene data show CDR1 as LNHDA and CDR2 as SQIVND (reference sequence). The CDR3 runs 16 residues. Here the CDR3 DNA reads TGTGCCAGTTCTCCCCTGGACAGGGGGCTTAACACTGAAGCTTTCTTT. Its translation is CASSPLDRGLNTEAFF. Complete variable domain (other parts from reference TRBV19 and TRBJ1-1): DGGITQSPKYLFRKEGQNVTLSCEQNLNHDAMYWYRQDPGQGLRLIYYSQIVNDFQKGDIAEGYSVSREKKESFPLTVTSAQKNPTAFYLCASSPLDRGLNTEAFFGQGTRLTVV.

The rearrangement links TRBV6-1 to TRBJ2-3; possibly TRBD1 for D (6 bases). The CDR3 extends over 15 amino acids. The V and J ends lost 5 bases and 0 bases respectively, with 12 bases between them. Germline lookup yields CDR1 MNHNS and CDR2 SASEGT. Here the CDR3 reads CASSMDSFSTDTQYF. In DNA, the CDR3 is TGTGCCAGCAGTATGGACAGTTTTAGCACAGATACGCAGTATTTT.

This chain links TRBV27 with TRBJ1-2; D is perhaps TRBD1 (6 bases). The germline CDR1 and CDR2 sequences are MNHEY and SMNVEV (reference sequence). V dropped 5 bases and J dropped 4 bases, with 11 bases sitting between them. The CDR3 has 13 residues. The CDR3, as DNA: TGTGCCAGCAGTCAACAGGGAACCTATGGCTACACCTTC. Translated: CASSQQGTYGYTF.

The chain links TRBV7-9 to TRBJ2-7; no firm D call. The CDR3 runs to 14 residues. V lost 2 bases, J lost 5 bases, and 13 bases lay in between. The V gene's germline CDR1 is SEHNR and CDR2 FQNEAQ (reference sequence). The CDR3 spells CASSLNAASDEQYF. In DNA form, the CDR3 reads TGTGCCAGCAGCTTAAATGCCGCCTCGGACGAGCAGTACTTC.

This chain uses TRBV7-3 with TRBJ1-3; D unclear. The length of the CDR3 is 13 residues. V lost 5 bases to trimming and J lost 8 bases, with 13 bases between them. Germline-derived CDR1 and CDR2 are SGHTA and FQGTGA. The CDR3 DNA reads TGTGCCAGCAGCCGCCGGACCGGGGACACCATATATTTT. Its translation is CASSRRTGDTIYF.

The rearrangement uses TRBV29-1 and TRBJ1-1, with TRBD1 matching over 10 bases. The CDR3 extends over 13 amino acids. V lost 8 bases, J lost 5 bases, and 8 bases stayed unmatched. Looked up from germline, CDR1 is SQVTM and CDR2 is ANQGSEA. CDR3 residues: CSLTGTGETEAFF. The CDR3 region has the DNA TGCAGCCTGACCGGGACAGGGGAAACTGAAGCTTTCTTT.

The chain combines TRBV25-1 with TRBJ2-2; D might be TRBD2 (7 bases). Between the trimmed V and J ends, which lost 4 bases and 3 bases, there was a span of 15 bases. Germline V gene data show CDR1 as MGHDK and CDR2 as SYGVNS. CDR3 length: 16 residues. The CDR3 region has the DNA TGTGCCAGCAGTGCTCGGGGGGCGCGGTACACCGGGGAGCTGTTTTTT. Translating gives CASSARGARYTGELFF.

The V and J genes are TRBV7-8 and TRBJ2-1; no definite D call. The CDR3 loop spans 13 amino acids. Trimming took off 1 base at V and 4 bases at J, with 5 bases between the two ends. CDR1 is SGHVS and CDR2 is FQNEAQ in the germline V gene. CDR3 sequence: CASSLERYNEQFF. CDR3 in DNA: TGTGCCAGCAGCTTAGAGAGGTACAATGAGCAGTTCTTC.

The chain links TRBV28 to TRBJ2-4; 8 nucleotides align to TRBD1. There are 14 residues in the CDR3. Germline trimming cut 5 bases from V and 4 bases from J; bases unmatched to any gene: 4. Germline V gives CDR1 MDHEN, CDR2 SYDVKM. In nucleotides, the CDR3 is TGTGCCAGCAGTCCGCGACAGGGGAAAAACATTCAGTACTTC. Protein sequence: CASSPRQGKNIQYF.

The CDR3 here is CSVEDYGGTAEAFF. In nucleotides, the CDR3 is TGCAGCGTTGAAGATTACGGGGGGACGGCTGAAGCTTTCTTT. The chain carries TRBV29-1 and TRBJ1-1; the D gene is possibly TRBD1 (5 bases). The CDR3 runs to 14 residues. V was cut by 0 bases and J by 6 bases, with 14 bases left in between. Germline V gene data show CDR1 as SQVTM and CDR2 as ANQGSEA.

The V call is TRBV15, the J call TRBJ1-1, with D perhaps TRBD1 (6 bases). The CDR3 spans 19 residues. Trimming cost V 0 bases and J 4 bases, with 24 bases left between them. The germline CDR1 and CDR2 sequences are LNHNV and YYDKDF (reference sequence). The CDR3 DNA reads as TGTGCCACCAGCAGAGATCCCATTCCCCGGGGGGCGCAGGGCACTGAAGCTTTCTTT. It specifies CATSRDPIPRGAQGTEAFF.

V usage is TRBV28 and J usage is TRBJ2-7, with a possible D match to TRBD1 (5 bases). V shed 5 bases and J shed 6 bases, with 17 bases lying between them. The CDR3 totals 14 residues. CDR1 and CDR2 from the germline V gene are MDHEN and SYDVKM. This chain's CDR3 is CASSPRTSPGEQYF. Here the CDR3 DNA reads TGTGCCAGCAGTCCCCGGACATCCCCAGGCGAGCAGTACTTC.

The chain links TRBV19 to TRBJ2-2, with TRBD2 as a possible D gene (6 bases). V was clipped by 0 bases and J by 2 bases, with 10 bases between them. From germline, CDR1 is LNHDA and CDR2 SQIVND (reference sequence). This CDR3 is 16 amino acids long. CDR3 nucleotide sequence: TGTGCCAGTAGTATAGATGCCGGGACTAACACCGGGGAGCTGTTTTTT. It encodes CASSIDAGTNTGELFF.

This chain connects TRBV14 to TRBJ2-2; D may be TRBD1 (5 bases). Germline V gives CDR1 SGHDN, CDR2 FVKESK. The length of the CDR3 is 15 residues. The ends were cut back, 5 bases at V and 1 base at J, with 11 bases in the middle. CDR3 DNA sequence: TGTGCCAGCAGCGATAGGGGTTTGAACACCGGGGAGCTGTTTTTT. Amino acids: CASSDRGLNTGELFF. The whole variable domain, filled in from reference TRBV14 and TRBJ2-2, reads EAGVTQFPSHSVIEKGQTVTLRCDPISGHDNLYWYRRVMGKEIKFLLHFVKESKQDESGMPNNRFLAERTGGTYSTLKVQPAELEDSGVYFCASSDRGLNTGELFFGEGSRLTVL.

The rearrangement joins TRBV5-1 to TRBJ1-2, with 9 nucleotides matching TRBD1. The CDR3 totals 15 residues. Trimming at V came to 1 base and at J to 6 bases, leaving 7 bases not matched to a gene. Germline values: CDR1 SGHRS, CDR2 YFSETQ. The CDR3 reads CASSLLTGGRDGYTF. DNA of the CDR3: TGCGCCAGCAGCTTGTTGACAGGGGGACGGGATGGCTACACCTTC.

The rearrangement joins TRBV27 to TRBJ2-1; possible D gene TRBD2, 6 bases. The V end was cut by 7 bases, the J end by 6 bases, with 7 bases between. CDR3 size: 11 residues. Per germline, CDR1 MNHEY and CDR2 SMNVEV (reference sequence). The CDR3 loop reads CASKEGNEQFF. Written as DNA, the CDR3 is TGTGCCAGCAAGGAGGGCAATGAGCAGTTCTTC.

V gene TRBV7-6 combines with J gene TRBJ1-1; a possible D gene is TRBD1 (6 bases). Germline V gene data show CDR1 as SGHVS and CDR2 as FNYEAQ. V was trimmed by 5 bases and J by 7 bases, leaving 14 bases between them. The CDR3 totals 13 residues. CDR3 protein: CASSPTGNGEAFF. CDR3 DNA sequence: TGTGCCAGCAGCCCCACAGGGAATGGTGAAGCTTTCTTT.

J is TRBJ1-1 and V is TRBV5-1, with no clear D. The CDR3 is made up of 14 amino acids. The V gene lost 3 bases and the J gene lost 2 bases, with 11 bases spanning the gap. Germline V gene lookup returns CDR1 SGHRS and CDR2 YFSETQ. For the CDR3, the DNA is TGCGCCAGCAGCTCCATTAGTAAAAACACTGAAGCTTTCTTT. Its protein is CASSSISKNTEAFF.